Listed here are 32 T cell receptor beta chains from one sample, sequenced in a study of T cells in Graves' hyperthyroidism and ophthalmopathy. Amplified TCR beta CDR3 regions derived from RNA transcripts. First-round RT-PCR targeting the TCR CDR3 was performed with the HTBI primer set. TCRdb passed the multiplex PCR reads through MiXCR, listing each CDR3 protein once. This table holds approximately 220,000 distinct CDR3 sequences, approximately 20% found once. The sequencing sample was made of blood. These receptors came from a man aged 40-50 years with Graves' hyperthyroidism.

This clonotype was observed a few times. The chain combines TRBV4-3 with TRBJ2-1, with D perhaps matching TRBD1 (6 bases). Trimming stripped 0 bases from V and 12 bases from J, with 12 bases between. CDR3 length equals 13 residues. Germline V gives CDR1 LGHNA, CDR2 YSLEER. The DNA of the CDR3 is TGCGCCAGCAGCCAAGACTCAGGGGAATCGCAGTTCTTC. Amino acids: CASSQDSGESQFF.

This clonotype was seen ten or more times. V and J are TRBV2 and TRBJ2-7; D is ambiguous. The ends were cut back, 5 bases at V and 5 bases at J, with 10 bases in the middle. CDR3 length: 12 residues. Germline CDR1 and CDR2: SNHLY and FYNNEI. CDR3 sequence: CASSLTVHEQYF. The CDR3 nucleotides are TGTGCCAGCAGTCTGACGGTCCACGAGCAGTACTTC.

This clonotype was observed at least ten times. The chain employs TRBV20-1 and TRBJ2-7; D unresolved. The CDR3 is made up of 13 amino acids. CDR1 and CDR2 from the germline V gene are DFQATT and SNEGSKA (reference sequence). Trimming took 3 bases from V and 5 from J, leaving 14 bases between them. The CDR3 loop reads CSARSTTPDEQYF. In DNA, the CDR3 is TGCAGTGCTAGGTCCACTACCCCCGACGAGCAGTACTTC.

This clonotype came up a few times. The chain has TRBV4-3 and TRBJ1-1; a possible D gene is TRBD1 (5 bases). Trimming pared 1 base from V and 0 bases from J, leaving 18 bases between. The CDR3 contains 18 residues. The germline gives CDR1 LGHNA, CDR2 YSLEER. The CDR3 is CASSQGVSGGALNTEAFF. In nucleotides, the CDR3 is TGCGCCAGCAGCCAAGGGGTCTCCGGGGGAGCGTTGAACACTGAAGCTTTCTTT.

This clonotype was seen a few times. The V and J genes are TRBV6-1 and TRBJ2-6; 11 bases line up with TRBD2. V lost 8 bases and J lost 1; bases outside the gene matches: 10. The CDR3 has 18 amino acids. Germline V CDR1 and CDR2: MNHNS, SASEGT. DNA of the CDR3: TGTGCCAGCTGCTTAGAACCTAGCGGGGGGTCTGGGGCCAACGTCCTGACTTTC. This gives the protein CASCLEPSGGSGANVLTF.

This clonotype was seen at least ten times. The V call is TRBV11-2, the J call TRBJ2-1, with TRBD1 identical over 8 bases. This CDR3 is built from 15 residues. With V trimmed by 0 bases and J by 5 bases, 3 bases remained unmatched. The germline gives CDR1 SGHAT, CDR2 FQNNGV. The CDR3 reads CASSLDRGHHNEQFF. The CDR3, as DNA: TGTGCCAGCAGCTTAGACAGGGGGCACCACAATGAGCAGTTCTTC.

This clonotype was recorded many times. The germline gene is not matched at one end of the junction; a read error may be the cause. The chain recombines TRBV7-7 with TRBJ2-3; 7 bases agree with TRBD2. This CDR3 region has 14 residues. Germline CDR1 is SSHAT and CDR2 is FNYEAQ (reference sequence). Here the CDR3 reads CASSLEAGSDTQYF. The CDR3 coding sequence is TGTGCTAGCAGTTTAGAAGCGGGGTCAGATACGCAGTATTTT. The entire variable domain, with the rest obtained from reference TRBV7-7 and TRBJ2-3, is as follows: GAGVSQSPRYKVTKRGQDVTLRCDPISSHATLYWYQQALGQGPEFLTYFNYEAQPDKSGLPSDRFSAERPEGSISTLTIQRTEQRDSAMYRCASSLEAGSDTQYFGPGTRLTVL.

This clonotype was counted ten times or more. V and J are TRBV5-1 and TRBJ2-1; 9 bases match TRBD1. J lost 6 bases, V lost 4 bases, and 11 bases had no gene match. This CDR3 has 16 residues. Germline V gives CDR1 SGHRS, CDR2 YFSETQ. The CDR3, as DNA: TGCGCCAGCAGCGTGGCCCCGACAGGGGGGTTCAATGAGCAGTTCTTC. Translating gives CASSVAPTGGFNEQFF.

This clonotype was observed at least ten times. The rearrangement joins TRBV5-1 to TRBJ2-7, with TRBD2 identical over 7 bases. The trim removed 2 bases at V and 5 bases at J, leaving 7 bases unmatched. Germline values: CDR1 SGHRS, CDR2 YFSETQ. There are 14 residues in the CDR3. CDR3 in amino acids: CASSLGLDTHEQYF. CDR3 in DNA: TGCGCCAGCAGCTTAGGACTAGATACCCACGAGCAGTACTTC.

This clonotype appeared many times. The chain is built from TRBV15 and TRBJ1-5, with D possibly matching TRBD1 (5 bases). Germline lookup yields CDR1 LNHNV and CDR2 YYDKDF (reference sequence). The CDR3 consists of 14 residues. V gave up 3 bases and J gave up 0 bases, with 6 bases separating them. Written as DNA, the CDR3 is TGTGCCACCAGCAGCAGGGTTAGCAATCAGCCCCAGCATTTT. Amino acid sequence: CATSSRVSNQPQHF. Drawing the rest from reference TRBV15 and TRBJ1-5, the complete variable domain is DAMVIQNPRYQVTQFGKPVTLSCSQTLNHNVMYWYQQKSSQAPKLLFHYYDKDFNNEADTPDNFQSRRPNTSFCFLDIRSPGLGDTAMYLCATSSRVSNQPQHFGDGTRLSIL.

This clonotype occurred many times. This chain joins TRBV7-2 and TRBJ1-2; D is undetermined. Germline V gene sequence: CDR1 SGHTA, CDR2 FQGNSA. V was trimmed by 6 bases and J by 4 bases, leaving 9 bases between them. CDR3 size: 12 residues. The CDR3 sequence is CASSLLSYGYTF. The CDR3 DNA sequence: TGTGCCAGCAGTCTACTCAGCTATGGCTACACCTTC.

This clonotype has at least ten counts. The gene calls are TRBV7-2 and TRBJ2-3; D may be TRBD1 (6 bases). Germline V lookup: CDR1 SGHTA, CDR2 FQGNSA. CDR3 length: 15 amino acids. Trimming removed 2 bases from V and 0 bases from J, with 9 bases in between. Here the CDR3 reads CASSLTGQSTDTQYF. CDR3 in DNA: TGTGCCAGCAGCTTAACCGGACAGAGCACAGATACGCAGTATTTT.

This clonotype came up a few times. The genes are TRBV11-2 and TRBJ1-1, with D unresolved. Trimming stripped 3 bases from V and 3 bases from J, with 8 bases between. Germline V gives CDR1 SGHAT, CDR2 FQNNGV. This CDR3 has 13 amino acids. CDR3 sequence: CASSFPPYTEAFF. CDR3 bases: TGTGCCAGCAGCTTTCCACCATACACTGAAGCTTTCTTT.

This CDR3 reads CSVGTSTEAFF. In nucleotides, the CDR3 is TGCAGCGTTGGGACGAGCACTGAAGCTTTCTTT. The chain is built from TRBV29-1 and TRBJ1-1; D remains unclear. The germline V gene has CDR1 SQVTM and CDR2 ANQGSEA. This CDR3 has 11 residues. Trimming removed 4 bases at V and 4 bases at J, with 7 bases between.

In this sample, this clonotype turned up a few times. This chain's CDR3 is CASSSRTGDYGYTF. The CDR3 bases are TGTGCCAGCAGCTCACGGACAGGGGACTATGGCTACACCTTC. The chain couples TRBV7-3 to TRBJ1-2; TRBD1 agrees at 9 bases. From germline, CDR1 is SGHTA and CDR2 FQGTGA. V shed 4 bases and J 3 bases; nucleotides not matched to a gene: 3. The CDR3 is 14 amino acids.

On this clonotype itself: A much bigger clone sits one base away, suggesting this may be a read error. V gene TRBV11-3 combines with J gene TRBJ1-1, with no clear D. The CDR3 spans 13 residues. Between the trimmed V and J ends, which lost 2 bases and 1 base, there was a span of 5 bases. CDR1 and CDR2 (germline): SGHNT, YENEEA. The DNA for the CDR3 is TGTGCCAGCAGCTTACAACAGAACACTGAAGCTTTCTTT. As protein: CASSLQQNTEAFF. The full variable domain, its missing parts supplied by reference TRBV11-3 and TRBJ1-1, is EAGVVQSPRYKIIEKKQPVAFWCNPISGHNTLYWYLQNLGQGPELLIRYENEEAVDDSQLPKDRFSAERLKGVDSTLKIQPAELGDSAVYLCASSLQQNTEAFFGQGTRLTVV.

The rearrangement joins TRBV10-1 to TRBJ1-1; 9 bases align to TRBD1. Germline-derived CDR1 and CDR2 are WNHNN and SYGVQD (reference sequence). Unmatched junction bases numbered 8, after V lost 0 bases and J lost 6 bases. The CDR3 runs to 16 residues. The CDR3 DNA reads as TGCGCCAGCAGTGAGTCGAAAGGGACAGGGTTCCCTGAAGCTTTCTTT. Translation: CASSESKGTGFPEAFF.

This clonotype has at least ten counts. The genes are TRBV7-2 and TRBJ1-2, with TRBD1 identical over 7 bases. V was clipped by 5 bases and J by 3 bases; unmatched bases: 6. The germline gives CDR1 SGHTA, CDR2 FQGNSA. The CDR3 is 14 residues long. CDR3 sequence: CASSPPDRDYGYTF. DNA of the CDR3: TGTGCCAGCAGCCCCCCAGACAGGGACTATGGCTACACCTTC. The variable domain in full, with the rest retrieved from reference TRBV7-2 and TRBJ1-2, is GAGVSQSPSNKVTEKGKDVELRCDPISGHTALYWYRQSLGQGLEFLIYFQGNSAPDKSGLPSDRFSAERTGGSVSTLTIQRTQQEDSAVYLCASSPPDRDYGYTFGSGTRLTVV.

This clonotype was observed at least ten times. The genes are TRBV20-1 and TRBJ2-1, with D possibly being TRBD1 (5 bases). V lost 4 bases, J lost 3 bases, and 13 bases lay in between. CDR1 and CDR2 (germline): DFQATT, SNEGSKA (reference sequence). This CDR3 region has 14 residues. The CDR3 coding sequence is TGCAGTGCTAAGAGGACATCGGTCTACAATGAGCAGTTCTTC. Translated, it gives CSAKRTSVYNEQFF.

CDR3 sequence (DNA): TGTGCCAGCAGTTACCCATCAAGCGAGGGATTCTACGAGCAGTACTTC. Its translation is CASSYPSSEGFYEQYF. The chain carries TRBV6-5 and TRBJ2-7, with D possibly being TRBD2 (5 bases). Germline values: CDR1 MNHEY, CDR2 SVGAGI. The CDR3 totals 16 residues. V lost 2 bases to trimming and J lost 3 bases, with 17 bases between them.

This clonotype was counted at least ten times. This chain uses TRBV20-1 with TRBJ2-7, with D possibly matching TRBD1 (6 bases). Germline V gene sequence: CDR1 DFQATT, CDR2 SNEGSKA (reference sequence). Trimming pared 3 bases from V and 7 bases from J, leaving 7 bases between. The CDR3 totals 10 residues. The CDR3 loop reads CSARQGEQYF. The CDR3 bases are TGCAGTGCTAGGCAGGGGGAGCAGTACTTC.

This clonotype was counted only a few times. J is TRBJ1-1 and V is TRBV20-1; D ambiguous. The CDR3 consists of 11 residues. Between the trimmed V and J ends, which lost 1 base and 6 bases, there was a span of 6 bases. Germline assignment: CDR1 DFQATT and CDR2 SNEGSKA (reference sequence). The CDR3: CSARGPSEAFF. CDR3 nucleotides: TGCAGTGCTAGAGGCCCCTCTGAAGCTTTCTTT.

This chain uses TRBV7-2 with TRBJ2-3; TRBD2 matches 13 bases. Germline values: CDR1 SGHTA, CDR2 FQGNSA. The ends lost 4 bases at V and 5 bases at J; junction bases unmatched: 6. The CDR3 extends over 16 amino acids. The CDR3: CASSSPLAGGQDTQYF. The CDR3 DNA reads TGTGCCAGCAGCTCGCCACTAGCGGGGGGGCAAGATACGCAGTATTTT. The full variable domain, in which reference TRBV7-2 and TRBJ2-3 provide the parts outside the CDR3, is GAGVSQSPSNKVTEKGKDVELRCDPISGHTALYWYRQSLGQGLEFLIYFQGNSAPDKSGLPSDRFSAERTGGSVSTLTIQRTQQEDSAVYLCASSSPLAGGQDTQYFGPGTRLTVL.

The rearrangement uses TRBV30 and TRBJ1-1, with TRBD1 as a possible D gene (5 bases). Trimming took 8 bases from V and 1 from J, leaving 11 bases between them. The CDR3 contains 12 residues. The germline CDR1 and CDR2 sequences are GTSNPN and SVGIG (reference sequence). The CDR3 DNA follows: TGTGCCGGGGGGGGGAAGAACACTGAAGCTTTCTTT. Protein product: CAGGGKNTEAFF.

As regards this clonotype: One base away lies a much larger clone, so this may be a sequencing read error. The V and J genes are TRBV11-2 and TRBJ2-2, with 8 bases lining up with TRBD1. This CDR3 comprises 16 residues. CDR1 is SGHAT, CDR2 FQNNGV, per germline. The CDR3 sequence: CAISFLQGASTGELFF. CDR3 bases: TGTGCCATCAGCTTTCTTCAGGGGGCTAGCACCGGGGAGCTGTTTTTT.

This clonotype was observed at least ten times. The CDR3 protein is CAWSVTGVHHQPQHF. The CDR3 DNA sequence: TGTGCCTGGAGTGTAACAGGGGTTCACCATCAGCCCCAGCATTTT. The genes are TRBV30 and TRBJ1-5, with 7 bases that match TRBD1. The CDR3 contains 15 residues. V lost 0 bases to trimming and J lost 5 bases; unmatched junction nucleotides: 7. Germline V gene sequence: CDR1 GTSNPN, CDR2 SVGIG (reference sequence).

There are many counts of this clonotype. This rearrangement joins TRBV18 to TRBJ1-2; possible D gene TRBD1, 6 bases. The CDR3 is 16 residues long. The V end was cut by 3 bases, the J end by 0 bases, with 14 bases between. Germline loops: CDR1 KGHSH, CDR2 LQKENI. The CDR3 DNA reads TGTGCCAGCTCACCGACAGGACCGGGGACTAACTATGGCTACACCTTC. Protein: CASSPTGPGTNYGYTF.

This clonotype was detected many times. The rearrangement links TRBV7-9 to TRBJ1-1; 8 bases fit TRBD1. The CDR3 is made up of 15 amino acids. Germline CDR1 and CDR2: SEHNR and FQNEAQ (reference sequence). Trimming took 5 bases from V and 4 from J; bases not matched to a gene: 9. The CDR3 DNA reads TGTGCCAGCAGCCCACAGGGGGGGGGTTCCACTGAAGCTTTCTTT. Amino acids: CASSPQGGGSTEAFF.

This clonotype was observed at least ten times. The chain has TRBV20-1 and TRBJ2-7; D is perhaps TRBD2 (5 bases). With 7 bases removed from V and 2 bases from J, the gap between germline ends came to 12 bases. Germline values: CDR1 DFQATT, CDR2 SNEGSKA (reference sequence). This CDR3 comprises 12 residues. DNA for the CDR3: TGCAGTGGGTTGGAGGATGCCTACGAGCAGTACTTC. Its protein product is CSGLEDAYEQYF.

This clonotype was picked up many times. The DNA for the CDR3 is TGTGCCTGGAGAGGACTGCCGTCCTCTGGAAACACCATATATTTT. Protein: CAWRGLPSSGNTIYF. The rearrangement joins TRBV30 to TRBJ1-3; D is unresolved. The CDR3 is made up of 15 amino acids. V gave up 3 bases and J gave up 0 bases, with 12 bases separating them. Germline V lookup: CDR1 GTSNPN, CDR2 SVGIG (reference sequence).

The table lists this clonotype with a few counts. V is TRBV7-9 and J is TRBJ1-2; D is possibly TRBD1 (5 bases). V shed 5 bases and J shed 2 bases, with 12 bases lying between them. Germline V gene data show CDR1 as SEHNR and CDR2 as FQNEAQ (reference sequence). The length of the CDR3 is 14 residues. The CDR3 region has the DNA TGTGCCAGCAGCGCCCCGGGGGGGAACTATGGCTACACCTTC. Translating it yields CASSAPGGNYGYTF.

This clonotype was seen at least ten times. The chain links TRBV5-1 to TRBJ2-1; TRBD1 matches at 7 bases. CDR3 length equals 16 residues. Trimming removed 1 base from V and 7 bases from J; junction bases left unmatched: 11. Germline CDR1 SGHRS, CDR2 YFSETQ. The CDR3: CASSLWSFQGDNEQFF. CDR3 coding DNA: TGCGCCAGCAGCTTGTGGTCGTTTCAGGGGGATAATGAGCAGTTCTTC.